Below are 10 T cell receptor delta chains sequenced from a single sample in a study of γδ T cells in repeated Plasmodium falciparum infection. TCRdb re-called the multiplex PCR reads using CATT. The sample includes around 89,000 delta-chain clones, 1.4% to 1.5% seen only once; the top ten take around 8.1%. Bulk repertoires came from Vgamma9/Vdelta2+ or Vdelta2-negative gammadelta T cells flow-sorted from PBMC. Sequenced: gamma-delta T cells from blood. These receptors were collected from a pool of human donors (malaria-infected and uninfected, not separated).

Turning to this clone: TCRdb assigns this DNA the protein of a much larger clone, which departs from its translation at residue 17; this likely reflects a read error, and the protein shown comes from translating the DNA. The chain couples TRDV2 to TRDJ1; a weak D match, TRDD3 (5 bases). The CDR3 has 19 residues. Germline V gene sequence: CDR1 GEAIGNYY, CDR2 EKD. The CDR3 is CACDRLGATRDTNTDKFIF. Written as DNA, the CDR3 is TGTGCCTGTGACCGCCTCGGGGCAACACGCGATACAAACACCGATAAATTCATCTTT.

Notes on this clone: The TCRdb record carries a much larger clone's protein, which differs from this DNA's translation at residue 12; a read error is the likely cause, and the protein listed here is the DNA translation. CDR3 bases: TGTGCTCTTGGGGAACTTCCCTACGGCTGGGGGGAGCGGCTATATCGAAACACCGATAAACTCATCTTT. As protein: CALGELPYGWGERLYRNTDKLIF. This rearrangement joins TRDV1 to TRDJ1; 7 bases fit TRDD3. Trimming cost V 0 bases and J 0 bases; bases outside gene matches: 25. The CDR3 extends over 23 amino acids. Germline assignment: CDR1 TSWWSYY and CDR2 QGS.

The table lists this clone with a few counts. The amino acid sequence in TCRdb belongs to a much larger clone and departs from this DNA's translation at residue 11, likely a sequencing read error; the sequence shown is translated from the DNA. CDR3 loop: CALGDRPSFYELVSLLYTDKLIF. CDR3 bases: TGTGCTCTTGGGGACCGGCCTTCCTTCTACGAACTAGTTTCCTTACTGTACACCGATAAACTCATCTTT. J is TRDJ1 and V is TRDV1; 7 bases match TRDD2. The germline CDR1 and CDR2 sequences are TSWWSYY and QGS. After removal of 3 bases from V and 0 bases from J, the junction contained 28 bases not matched to a gene. The CDR3 runs 23 residues.

J is TRDJ1 and V is TRDV1; 7 bases are a match to TRDD3. TCRdb lists no J gene, so it was determined here by aligning the DNA to germline. The CDR3 consists of 15 residues. V trimming: 8 bases; J trimming: 1 base; junction bases outside the gene matches: 10. The germline CDR1 and CDR2 sequences are TSWWSYY and QGS. CDR3 nucleotide sequence: TGTGCTCTTTGGACTGGGGATGGGGGCACCGATAAACTCATCTTT. Its protein product is CALWTGDGGTDKLIF.

Concerning this clone: TCRdb shows a much larger clone's protein in place of this DNA's translation, and the two differ at residue 3, likely through a read error; the protein shown is translated from the DNA. The rearrangement links TRDV2 to TRDJ2; TRDD3 might be the D (6 bases). TCRdb does not report a J gene; here it was assigned by matching the DNA to germline references. CDR1 and CDR2 from the germline V gene are GEAIGNYY and EKD. The CDR3 is 14 amino acids. CDR3 loop: CARDTWGPTAQLFF. Here the CDR3 DNA reads TGTGCCCGTGACACATGGGGGCCGACAGCACAACTCTTCTTT.

This clone was seen only a few times. The amino acid sequence in TCRdb belongs to a much larger clone and departs from this DNA's translation at residue 11, likely a sequencing read error; the sequence shown is translated from the DNA. The V and J genes are TRDV1 and TRDJ3; TRDD3 aligns across 7 bases. With 0 bases clipped from V and 2 bases from J, the junction kept 7 bases outside the gene matches. The CDR3 runs to 19 residues. Germline lookup yields CDR1 TSWWSYY and CDR2 QGS. CDR3 sequence: CALGELWGYSPWDTRQMFF. CDR3 nucleotides: TGTGCTCTTGGGGAACTCTGGGGATATAGCCCCTGGGACACCCGACAGATGTTTTTC.

Note on this clone: TCRdb shows a much larger clone's protein in place of this DNA's translation, and the two differ at residue 12, likely through a read error; the protein shown is translated from the DNA. The chain uses TRDV2 and TRDJ1, with 7 bases matching TRDD3. The J gene, absent from TCRdb, was called here by matching the DNA to germline. J lost 3 bases, V lost 3 bases, and 15 bases had no gene match. The CDR3 totals 17 residues. In germline, CDR1 is GEAIGNYY, CDR2 EKD. The CDR3 spells CACDAIGGFKYADKLIF. CDR3 sequence (DNA): TGTGCCTGTGACGCGATCGGGGGATTTAAGTACGCCGATAAACTCATCTTT.

This chain connects TRDV1 to TRDJ1; D uncertain. The J gene comes from matching the DNA to germline here; TCRdb lacks it. This CDR3 is 16 amino acids long. Trimming removed 5 bases at V and 1 base at J, with 17 bases between. Germline CDR1 TSWWSYY, CDR2 QGS. CDR3 DNA sequence: TGTGCTCTTGGGCCAAGGGCTTTAGAGCCCACCGATAAACTCATCTTT. Its translation is CALGPRALEPTDKLIF.

About this clone itself: A single base is all that separates this from a far larger clone, so a read error is likely. This sample also contains other DNA sequences that code for the same CDR3. CDR3 protein: CAFKSAAATGGYRGYTDKLIF. DNA for the CDR3: TGTGCCTTTAAATCGGCGGCGGCGACTGGGGGATACAGGGGATACACCGATAAACTCATCTTT. The V and J genes are TRDV3 and TRDJ1; 12 bases are a match to TRDD3. Germline trimming cut 1 base from V and 0 bases from J; bases unmatched to any gene: 21. The germline gives CDR1 TVYSNPD, CDR2 GDNSRS (reference sequence). This CDR3 has 21 amino acids.

This clone was counted a few times. TCRdb records a much larger clone's protein for this DNA, with a difference at residue 3 that likely arises from a read error; the protein given is the translation of the DNA. This chain links TRDV2 with TRDJ1; no definite D call. No J segment appears in TCRdb, so it was assigned here by matching the sequence to germline. CDR3 length: 12 amino acids. CDR1 and CDR2 from the germline V gene are GEAIGNYY and EKD. The CDR3: CARDRGTDKLIF. The CDR3 region has the DNA TGTGCCCGTGACAGAGGTACTGATAAACTCATCTTT.